The rows below give T cell receptor beta chains drawn from one sample of a study. A single record per CDR3 protein comes from TCRdb applying MiXCR to the RT-PCR reads. Here the sample spans hundreds of thousands of distinct CDR3 sequences, 13% to 15% being singletons. Sequencing used memory CD4+ T cells from blood. The receptors come from a female donor in good health, serving as a healthy control. Both conserved end residues are part of each CDR3. Each record gives: D gene, J gene, clone size, V gene, CDR3 protein, CDR3 DNA. The D gene is left open where the match is weak. Part of the rows lack a size; the others show once, few, many or a class for expanded clones.

>.|TRBJ2-2|.|TRBV27
CASSTRSGVEELFF
TGTGCCAGCAGTACGAGATCAGGGGTCGAGGAGCTGTTTTTT
>TRBD2|TRBJ2-1|.|TRBV7-3
CASSPRTSGWRNEQFF
TGTGCCAGCAGCCCGAGGACTAGCGGGTGGCGCAATGAGCAGTTCTTC
>.|TRBJ2-7|.|TRBV20-1
CSAHPYEQYF
TGCAGTGCTCACCCCTACGAGCAGTACTTC
>.|TRBJ2-5|few|TRBV19
CASSIDPRRSPITGLYQETQYF
TGTGCCAGTAGTATAGACCCTCGACGCTCGCCAATCACAGGACTGTACCAAGAGACCCAGTACTTC
>TRBD2|TRBJ2-7|.|TRBV7-2
CASSLLAGGSEQYF
TGTGCCAGCAGCTTATTAGCGGGAGGGAGCGAGCAGTACTTC
>.|TRBJ1-5|many|TRBV7-9
CASSLDGTWGNQPQHF
TGTGCCAGCAGCTTGGATGGGACTTGGGGCAATCAGCCCCAGCATTTT
>TRBD2|TRBJ2-1|many|TRBV9
CASSRAGLATGNEQFF
TGTGCCAGCAGTCGAGCTGGACTAGCGACGGGGAATGAGCAGTTCTTC
>.|TRBJ2-1|few|TRBV7-9
CASSHPGDNEQFF
TGTGCCAGCAGCCACCCCGGGGACAATGAGCAGTTCTTC
>TRBD1|TRBJ2-3|many|TRBV4-2
CASSRNYRDRYTDTQYF
TGTGCCAGCAGCCGAAACTACCGGGACAGGTACACAGATACGCAGTATTTT
>.|TRBJ1-6|many|TRBV7-9
CASSSSPISPLHF
TGTGCCAGCAGCTCCAGTCCGATTTCACCCCTCCACTTT
>TRBD1|TRBJ2-1|.|TRBV7-2
CASSLASTGGFEQFF
TGTGCCAGCAGCTTAGCATCAACAGGGGGCTTTGAGCAGTTCTTC
>TRBD2|TRBJ2-3|many|TRBV6-5
CASSHSGGSDTQYF
TGTGCCAGCAGTCACTCGGGAGGGTCCGATACGCAGTATTTT
>TRBD1|TRBJ2-2|.|TRBV6-6
CASRGGVGTGELFF
TGTGCCAGCAGAGGGGGCGTCGGGACCGGGGAGCTGTTTTTT
>.|TRBJ2-3|many|TRBV10-1
CASSESAGLSATQYF
TGCGCCAGCAGTGAGTCGGCCGGACTCTCGGCTACGCAGTATTTT
>.|TRBJ2-7|.|TRBV28
CATGRDVSTAEF
TGTGCCACTGGAAGGGACGTATCCACGGCAGAATTC
>.|TRBJ1-4|.|TRBV24-1
CATSPGGGRGEKLFF
TGTGCCACCAGCCCAGGTGGGGGGCGCGGTGAAAAACTGTTTTTT
>.|TRBJ2-2|.|TRBV27
CASSLFGRVSNTGELFF
TGTGCCAGCAGTTTATTCGGTCGGGTTTCGAACACCGGGGAGCTGTTTTTT
>TRBD1|TRBJ1-3|many|TRBV9
CASSVGQGSNTIYF
TGTGCCAGCAGCGTTGGACAGGGCTCTAACACCATATATTTT
>TRBD2|TRBJ2-1|many|TRBV29-1
CSVGGVGGRTYNEQFF
TGCAGCGTAGGAGGCGTAGGCGGGAGGACCTACAATGAGCAGTTCTTC
>.|TRBJ2-7|few|TRBV3-1
CASSQASRQQYF
TGTGCCAGCAGCCAAGCTTCGCGGCAGCAGTACTTC
>.|TRBJ2-1|.|TRBV9
CASSVAPGLLDNEQFF
TGTGCCAGCAGCGTAGCTCCAGGACTTCTAGACAATGAGCAGTTCTTC
>.|TRBJ2-7|few|TRBV11-2
CASSPPPGSVEQYF
TGTGCCAGCAGCCCCCCGCCGGGATCAGTGGAGCAGTACTTC
>.|TRBJ1-6|few|TRBV27
CASSQSDSPLHF
TGTGCCAGCAGCCAAAGTGATTCACCCCTCCACTTT
>.|TRBJ1-1|few|TRBV5-6
CASTDNKGGTEAFF
TGTGCCAGCACCGATAACAAGGGAGGCACTGAAGCTTTCTTT
>.|TRBJ2-1|.|TRBV7-2
CASSLDIDRKQFF
TGTGCCAGCAGCTTAGACATAGACAGAAAGCAGTTCTTC
>TRBD2|TRBJ2-1|many|TRBV6-1
CASSNGLAGGYNEQFF
TGTGCCAGCAGCAACGGACTAGCGGGAGGGTACAATGAGCAGTTCTTC
>.|TRBJ1-2|few|TRBV4-3
CASSQTLTNYGYTF
TGCGCCAGCAGCCAAACGCTGACTAACTATGGCTACACCTTC
>.|TRBJ2-7|.|TRBV15
CATSRDPGNLYEQYF
TGTGCCACCAGCAGAGATCCGGGAAACCTCTACGAGCAGTACTTC
>TRBD1|TRBJ1-1|.|TRBV29-1
CSVGGQVNTEVFF
TGCAGCGTTGGCGGACAGGTGAACACTGAAGTTTTCTTT
>TRBD2|TRBJ2-1|few|TRBV20-1
CSAPRLAGVAGNEQFF
TGCAGTGCCCCTCGACTAGCGGGAGTGGCGGGGAATGAGCAGTTCTTC
>TRBD2|TRBJ2-7|few|TRBV20-1
CSASGAGGAAYEQYF
TGCAGTGCTAGTGGGGCGGGAGGAGCAGCCTACGAGCAGTACTTC
>.|TRBJ1-6|few|TRBV6-2/TRBV6-3
CASTHGGSPLHF
TGTGCCAGCACACATGGGGGGTCACCCCTCCACTTT
>TRBD1|TRBJ1-1|few|TRBV4-3
CASSHERGLEAFF
TGCGCCAGCAGCCATGAAAGGGGGCTCGAAGCTTTCTTT
>.|TRBJ2-3|few|TRBV20-1
CSAIGDPSSPDTQYF
TGCAGTGCTATCGGTGACCCCTCTTCTCCGGATACGCAGTATTTT
>.|TRBJ1-2|few|TRBV18
CASSETVNYGYTF
TGTGCCAGCTCAGAGACAGTTAACTATGGCTACACCTTC
>.|TRBJ1-2|many|TRBV10-3
CAISGHTDYGYTF
TGTGCCATCAGTGGACACACAGACTATGGCTACACCTTC
>.|TRBJ2-1|many|TRBV12-3/TRBV12-4
CASSSWTESSYNEQFF
TGTGCCAGCAGTTCATGGACGGAGAGCTCCTACAATGAGCAGTTCTTC
>.|TRBJ1-3|.|TRBV7-3
CASSLFVPGVYSGNTIYF
TGTGCCAGCAGCTTATTTGTTCCAGGGGTCTACTCTGGAAACACCATATATTTT
>.|TRBJ2-1|few|TRBV20-1
CSASPPPSYNEQFF
TGCAGTGCTAGCCCCCCCCCCTCCTACAATGAGCAGTTCTTC
>TRBD2|TRBJ2-7|many|TRBV6-5
CASSLTGLNPTRQYF
TGTGCCAGCAGTCTTACGGGACTAAATCCTACGAGGCAGTACTTC
>TRBD1|TRBJ2-5|.|TRBV30
CASDRGRETQYF
TGTGCCTCGGACAGGGGGAGGGAGACCCAGTACTTC
>.|TRBJ1-4|.|TRBV20-1
CSAKAVGATNEKLFF
TGCAGTGCGAAGGCTGTGGGGGCAACTAATGAAAAACTGTTTTTT
>.|TRBJ1-5|many|TRBV9
CASSAFWGGQPQHF
TGTGCCAGCAGCGCGTTCTGGGGGGGGCAGCCCCAGCATTTT
>.|TRBJ2-2|.|TRBV7-9
CASSLPQGKGTGELFF
TGTGCCAGCAGCTTACCCCAGGGGAAGGGCACCGGGGAGCTGTTTTTT
>.|TRBJ2-7|many|TRBV5-6
CASSLTGRSYEQYF
TGTGCCAGCTCCCTAACGGGTCGTTCCTACGAGCAGTACTTC
>.|TRBJ2-7|few|TRBV28
CASRRDGGGSYEQYF
TGTGCCAGCAGGCGGGATGGAGGGGGCTCCTACGAGCAGTACTTC
>TRBD1|TRBJ2-3|few|TRBV5-1
CASSLAGTERDTQYF
TGCGCCAGCAGCTTGGCCGGGACAGAGCGAGATACGCAGTATTTT
>TRBD1|TRBJ2-7|.|TRBV15
CATSSTSGTDSYEQYF
TGTGCCACCAGCAGTACTTCCGGGACAGACTCCTACGAGCAGTACTTC
>TRBD1|TRBJ2-7|.|TRBV27
CASRALDRENYEQYF
TGTGCCAGCAGGGCCTTAGACAGGGAGAATTACGAGCAGTACTTC
>.|TRBJ1-1|.|TRBV14
CASSQGHRIEAFF
TGTGCCAGCAGCCAAGGACACCGTATTGAAGCTTTCTTT
>.|TRBJ1-1|.|TRBV9
CASSRIGANTEAFF
TGTGCCAGCAGCCGGATTGGGGCGAACACTGAAGCTTTCTTT
>.|TRBJ1-1|few|TRBV29-1
CSVKTQNTEAFF
TGCAGCGTGAAGACGCAGAACACTGAAGCTTTCTTT
>.|TRBJ2-2|.|TRBV27
CASSLDTEELFF
TGTGCCAGCAGTTTAGACACCGAAGAGCTGTTTTTT
>TRBD1|TRBJ2-3|few|TRBV12-3/TRBV12-4
CASGTDRGRLRTDTQYF
TGTGCCAGCGGGACGGACAGGGGAAGATTAAGGACAGATACGCAGTATTTT
>.|TRBJ2-3|few|TRBV20-1
CSARDRDTQYF
TGCAGTGCTAGAGATCGCGATACGCAGTATTTT